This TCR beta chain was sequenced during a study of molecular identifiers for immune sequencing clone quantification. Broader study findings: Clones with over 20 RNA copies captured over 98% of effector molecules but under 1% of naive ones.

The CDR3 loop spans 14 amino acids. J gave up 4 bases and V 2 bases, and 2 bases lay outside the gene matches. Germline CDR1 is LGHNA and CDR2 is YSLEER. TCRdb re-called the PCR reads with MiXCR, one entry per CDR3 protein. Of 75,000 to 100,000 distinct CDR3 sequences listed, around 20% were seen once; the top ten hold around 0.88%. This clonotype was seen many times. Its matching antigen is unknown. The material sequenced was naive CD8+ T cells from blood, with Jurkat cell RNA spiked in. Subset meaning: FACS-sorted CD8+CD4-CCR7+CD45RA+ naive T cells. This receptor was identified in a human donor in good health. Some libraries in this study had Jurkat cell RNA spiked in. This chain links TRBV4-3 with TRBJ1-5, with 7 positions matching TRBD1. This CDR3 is CASSQIQGNQPQHF. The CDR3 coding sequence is TGCGCCAGCAGCCAAATACAGGGGAATCAGCCCCAGCATTTT.